The entry below describes one T cell receptor beta chain. Its antigen is still unknown. Naive CD8 isolation took CD45RO-negative cells positively selected for CCR7 and excluded terminally differentiated effector memory CD45RA+ cells. Free of recent acute infections or vaccinations, the donors were healthy HIV-negative adults. The entry originates in a study of shared clonotypes between healthy human individuals. Per the germline V gene, CDR1 is MNHNS and CDR2 is SASEGT. The ends were cut back, 8 bases at V and 2 bases at J, with 18 bases in the middle. CDR3 length: 15 residues. Here immunoSEQ multiplex PCR was the method, and the copy in TCRdb shows in-frame clones only, minus some. The sample consists of around 2,000,000 clones, approximately 94% of them appearing once. The study, taken as a whole, reports: Sharing across four donors was seen in 4% to 6.5% of naive CD4 clonotypes.

The V call is TRBV6-1, the J call TRBJ1-2, with D possibly being TRBD1 (5 bases). This TCR came from a man younger than 35 in good health. Some clones in this sample may be carry-over from other donors' samples. The sample was naive CD8+ T cells from PBMCs. The CDR3 reads CASSVRGEGNYGYTF. In nucleotides, the CDR3 is TGTGCCAGCTCCGTTCGGGGGGAGGGGAACTATGGCTACACCTTC.